The 9 T cell receptor beta chains below come from one sample, sequenced in a study of shared clonotypes between healthy human individuals. Produced via immunoSEQ multiplex PCR; TCRdb's table is partial and in-frame only. The sample consists of over a million clones, around 97% of them appearing once. Sequencing used naive CD4+ T cells sorted from blood. As for subset: CD45RA+ positively selected. Every receptor here comes from a man between 25 and 39 years old in good health.

This sequence joins TRBV6-1 and TRBJ1-5, with no clear D. V was clipped by 6 bases and J by 6 bases, with 15 bases between them. Germline CDR1 is MNHNS and CDR2 is SASEGT. This CDR3 has 14 residues. The CDR3 sequence: CASSRVANGQPQHF. For the CDR3, the DNA is TGTGCCAGCAGCCGTGTGGCAAACGGTCAGCCCCAGCATTTT.

This clone was counted once. The chain is built from TRBV5-1 and TRBJ2-6; 7 bases are a match to TRBD2. This CDR3 is built from 20 residues. In germline, CDR1 is SGHRS, CDR2 YFSETQ. Germline trimming cut 0 bases from V and 0 bases from J; bases unmatched to any gene: 12. CDR3 sequence: CASSLVGASGTFSGANVLTF. The CDR3 region has the DNA TGCGCCAGCAGCTTGGTAGGGGCTAGCGGTACTTTCTCTGGGGCCAACGTCCTGACTTTC.

This clone has just a few counts. The J gene is TRBJ1-5, the V gene TRBV19; D is ambiguous. This CDR3 has 15 residues. Looked up from germline, CDR1 is LNHDA and CDR2 is SQIVND (reference sequence). Trimming cost V 4 bases and J 4 bases, with 14 bases left between them. The CDR3 protein is CASSTYEIPNQPQHF. CDR3 sequence (DNA): TGTGCCAGTAGTACCTACGAAATCCCGAATCAGCCCCAGCATTTT.

V is TRBV7-2 and J is TRBJ1-4; no firm D call. The V and J ends lost 1 base and 8 bases respectively, with 14 bases between them. The CDR3 is 15 amino acids. Germline loops: CDR1 SGHTA, CDR2 FQGNSA. Here the CDR3 DNA reads TGTGCCAGCAGCTTAGGAGGCTTACAAGGGGAAAAACTGTTTTTT. Encoded protein: CASSLGGLQGEKLFF.

V gene TRBV5-6 combines with J gene TRBJ2-1, with D uncertain. This CDR3 comprises 14 residues. The V and J ends lost 1 base and 5 bases respectively, with 10 bases between them. Germline lookup yields CDR1 SGHDT and CDR2 YYEEEE. The CDR3 DNA follows: TGTGCCAGCAGCTTGCCCGAGGTTAACAATGAGCAGTTCTTC. This translates into CASSLPEVNNEQFF.

The V gene is TRBV5-5, the J gene TRBJ2-7; 9 bases align to TRBD1. This CDR3 is 13 amino acids long. Trimming took 6 bases from V and 4 from J; bases not matched to a gene: 5. CDR1 SGHKS and CDR2 YYEKEE come from the germline V gene (reference sequence). The CDR3 region is CASIRTGEYEQYF. In DNA, the CDR3 is TGTGCCAGCATTAGGACAGGGGAGTACGAGCAGTACTTC.

V is TRBV5-1 and J is TRBJ2-7; possible D gene TRBD1, 6 bases. From germline, CDR1 is SGHRS and CDR2 YFSETQ. The germline V and J ends were trimmed by 0 bases and 3 bases, with 16 bases remaining between them. The CDR3 sequence is 16 residues long. DNA for the CDR3: TGCGCCAGCAGCTTGGGATCCCTCACAGGGATCTACGAGCAGTACTTC. Residues: CASSLGSLTGIYEQYF.

The chain has TRBV9 and TRBJ2-6; 9 nucleotides line up with TRBD1. The V gene end was trimmed by 0 bases and the J gene end by 0 bases; junction bases not matched to a gene: 7. The CDR3 has 19 residues. From germline, CDR1 is SGDLS and CDR2 YYNGEE. CDR3 in DNA: TGTGCCAGCAGCGTAGCTCATGGGGGACAGGGCTCTGGGGCCAACGTCCTGACTTTC. It is translated as CASSVAHGGQGSGANVLTF.

V and J are TRBV5-1 and TRBJ2-7; D not resolved. CDR1 and CDR2 from the germline V gene are SGHRS and YFSETQ. The CDR3 contains 13 residues. The germline V and J ends were trimmed by 6 bases and 2 bases, with 12 bases remaining between them. CDR3 protein: CASTFGAPYEQYF. CDR3 bases: TGCGCCAGCACCTTCGGCGCCCCCTACGAGCAGTACTTC.